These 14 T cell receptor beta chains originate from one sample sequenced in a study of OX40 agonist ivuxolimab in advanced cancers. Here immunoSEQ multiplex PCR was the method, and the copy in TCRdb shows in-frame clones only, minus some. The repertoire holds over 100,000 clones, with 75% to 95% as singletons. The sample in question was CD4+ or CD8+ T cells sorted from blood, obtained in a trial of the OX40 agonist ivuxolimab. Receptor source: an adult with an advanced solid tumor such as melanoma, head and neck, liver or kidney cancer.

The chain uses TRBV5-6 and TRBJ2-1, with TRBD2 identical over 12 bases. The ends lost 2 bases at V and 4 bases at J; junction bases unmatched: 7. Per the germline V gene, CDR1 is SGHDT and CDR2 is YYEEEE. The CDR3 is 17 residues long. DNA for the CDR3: TGTGCCAGCAGCTTTGAGGGACTAGCGGGTGTATACAATGAGCAGTTCTTC. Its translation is CASSFEGLAGVYNEQFF.

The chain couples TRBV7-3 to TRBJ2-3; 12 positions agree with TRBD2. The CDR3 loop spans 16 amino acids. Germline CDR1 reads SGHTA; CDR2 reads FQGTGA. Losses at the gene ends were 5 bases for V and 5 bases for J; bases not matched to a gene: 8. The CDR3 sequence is CASSAGGLAGRDTQYF. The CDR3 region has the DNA TGTGCCAGCAGCGCGGGAGGACTAGCGGGACGAGATACGCAGTATTTT.

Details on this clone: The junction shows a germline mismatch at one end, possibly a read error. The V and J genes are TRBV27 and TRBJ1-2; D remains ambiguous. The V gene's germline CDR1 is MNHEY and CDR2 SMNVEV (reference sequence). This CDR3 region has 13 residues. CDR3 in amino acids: CASSFIGSAQFSF. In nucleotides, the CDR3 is TGTGCCAGCAGTTTCATAGGGAGCGCGCAGTTTAGCTTC.

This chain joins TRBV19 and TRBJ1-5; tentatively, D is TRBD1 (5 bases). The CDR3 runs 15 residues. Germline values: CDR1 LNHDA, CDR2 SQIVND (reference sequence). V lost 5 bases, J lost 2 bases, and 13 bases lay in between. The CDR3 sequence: CASSPAGTGNQPQHF. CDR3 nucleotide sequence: TGTGCCAGTAGTCCCGCCGGGACGGGCAATCAGCCCCAGCATTTT.

The CDR3 sequence: CSARQGNFEQYF. The CDR3 DNA reads as TGCAGCGCTAGACAGGGAAATTTCGAGCAGTACTTC. The rearrangement joins TRBV29-1 to TRBJ2-7; 7 bases are a match to TRBD1. V trimming: 7 bases; J trimming: 6 bases; junction bases outside the gene matches: 9. The CDR3 totals 12 residues. CDR1 is SQVTM, CDR2 ANQGSEA, per germline.

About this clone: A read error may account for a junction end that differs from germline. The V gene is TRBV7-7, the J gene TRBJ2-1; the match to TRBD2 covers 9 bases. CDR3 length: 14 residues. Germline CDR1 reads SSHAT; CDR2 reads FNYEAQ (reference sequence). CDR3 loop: CASSPREGSSEQFF. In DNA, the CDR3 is TGTGCTAGCAGCCCGCGGGAGGGGTCAAGCGAGCAGTTCTTC.

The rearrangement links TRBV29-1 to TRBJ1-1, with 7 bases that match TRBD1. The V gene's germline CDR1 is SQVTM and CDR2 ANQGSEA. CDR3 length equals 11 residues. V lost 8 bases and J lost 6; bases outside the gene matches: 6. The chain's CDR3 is CSSQGLSEAFF. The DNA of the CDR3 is TGCAGCTCACAGGGGTTGTCTGAAGCTTTCTTT.

Here the CDR3 DNA reads TGTGCCAGCAGATTTACGGCGGCGGGAAACACCATATATTTT. Protein sequence: CASRFTAAGNTIYF. J is TRBJ1-3 and V is TRBV6-5, with D hard to call. This CDR3 contains 14 residues. The ends were cut back, 6 bases at V and 4 bases at J, with 13 bases in the middle. Germline values: CDR1 MNHEY, CDR2 SVGAGI.

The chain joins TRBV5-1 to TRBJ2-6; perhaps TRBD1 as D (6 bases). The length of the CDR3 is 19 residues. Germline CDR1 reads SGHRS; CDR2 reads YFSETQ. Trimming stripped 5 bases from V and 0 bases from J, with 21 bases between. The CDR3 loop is CASRRTSGTRNSGANVLTF. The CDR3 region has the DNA TGCGCCAGCAGAAGGACTTCCGGGACAAGGAACTCTGGGGCCAACGTCCTGACTTTC.

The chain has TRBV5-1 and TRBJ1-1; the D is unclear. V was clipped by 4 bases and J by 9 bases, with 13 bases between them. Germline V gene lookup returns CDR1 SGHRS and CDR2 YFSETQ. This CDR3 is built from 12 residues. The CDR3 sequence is CASSDPGSKAFF. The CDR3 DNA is TGCGCCAGCAGCGATCCGGGGTCTAAAGCTTTCTTT.

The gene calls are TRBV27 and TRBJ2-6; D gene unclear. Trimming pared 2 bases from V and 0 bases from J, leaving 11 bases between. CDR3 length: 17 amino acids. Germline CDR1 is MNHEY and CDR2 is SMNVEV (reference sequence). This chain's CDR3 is CASSLRAGPSGANVLTF. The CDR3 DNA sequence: TGTGCCAGCAGTTTACGGGCAGGCCCCTCTGGGGCCAACGTCCTGACTTTC. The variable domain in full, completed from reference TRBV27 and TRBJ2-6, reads EAQVTQNPRYLITVTGKKLTVTCSQNMNHEYMSWYRQDPGLGLRQIYYSMNVEVTDKGDVPEGYKVSRKEKRNFPLILESPSPNQTSLYFCASSLRAGPSGANVLTFGAGSRLTVL.

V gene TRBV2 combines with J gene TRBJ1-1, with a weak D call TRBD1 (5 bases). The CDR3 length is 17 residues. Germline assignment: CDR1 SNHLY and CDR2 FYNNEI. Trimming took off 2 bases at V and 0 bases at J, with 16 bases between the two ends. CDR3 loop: CASSEFGTATMNTEAFF. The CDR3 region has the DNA TGTGCCAGCAGTGAATTCGGGACGGCCACTATGAACACTGAAGCTTTCTTT.

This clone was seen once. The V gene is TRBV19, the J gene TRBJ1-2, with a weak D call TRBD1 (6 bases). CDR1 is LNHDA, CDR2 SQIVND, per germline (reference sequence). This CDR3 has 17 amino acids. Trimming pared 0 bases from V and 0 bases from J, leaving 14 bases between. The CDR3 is CASSIERGGQANYGYTF. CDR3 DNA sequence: TGTGCCAGTAGTATAGAACGCGGGGGGCAAGCTAACTATGGCTACACCTTC.

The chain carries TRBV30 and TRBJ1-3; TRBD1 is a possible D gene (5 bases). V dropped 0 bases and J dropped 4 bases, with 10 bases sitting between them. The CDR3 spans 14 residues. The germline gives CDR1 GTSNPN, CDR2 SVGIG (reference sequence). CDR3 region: CAWSVGRGGNTIYF. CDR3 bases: TGTGCCTGGAGTGTAGGCCGGGGCGGAAACACCATATATTTT.